This record looks at one T cell receptor beta chain sequence and its context. The data are from a study of spatial heterogeneity in lung cancer. Time point noted: blood at routine non-recurrence follow-up after resection. Every cDNA TCR molecule received its own unique molecular identifier. TCRdb reanalysed the 5' RACE reads using MiXCR and keeps one entry per CDR3 protein. Of 100,000 to 120,000 distinct CDR3 sequences in the sample, approximately 11% are singletons; the top ten hold approximately 24%. From germline, CDR1 is LNHDA and CDR2 SQIVND (reference sequence). The junction had 4 bases not matched to a gene; V was cut back by 7 bases and J by 0 bases. This CDR3 spans 16 amino acids.

The receptor was derived from a female donor with early-stage non-small cell lung cancer. V usage is TRBV19 and J usage is TRBJ2-6; 9 bases agree with TRBD1. The sequenced sample was PBMCs, obtained at follow-up. For the CDR3, the DNA is TGTGCCAGTACGGGACAGGGTTTCTCTGGGGCCAACGTCCTGACTTTC. This translates into CASTGQGFSGANVLTF.